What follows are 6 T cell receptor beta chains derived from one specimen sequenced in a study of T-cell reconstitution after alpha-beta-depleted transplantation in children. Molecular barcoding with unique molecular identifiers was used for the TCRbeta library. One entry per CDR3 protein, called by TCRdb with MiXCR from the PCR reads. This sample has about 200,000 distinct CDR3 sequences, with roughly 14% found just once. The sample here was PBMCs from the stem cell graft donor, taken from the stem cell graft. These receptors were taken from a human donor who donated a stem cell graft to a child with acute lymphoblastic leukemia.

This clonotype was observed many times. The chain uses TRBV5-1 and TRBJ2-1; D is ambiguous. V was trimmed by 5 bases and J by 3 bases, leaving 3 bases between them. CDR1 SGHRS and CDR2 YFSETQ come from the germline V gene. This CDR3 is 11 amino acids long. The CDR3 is CASRFYNEQFF. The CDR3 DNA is TGCGCCAGCAGGTTCTACAATGAGCAGTTCTTC.

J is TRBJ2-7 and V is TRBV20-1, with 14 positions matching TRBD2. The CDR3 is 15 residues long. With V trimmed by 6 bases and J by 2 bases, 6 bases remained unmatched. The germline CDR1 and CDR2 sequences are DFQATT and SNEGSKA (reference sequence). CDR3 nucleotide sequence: TGCAGTGCCCGACTAGCGGGAGGGTCCCCCTACGAGCAGTACTTC. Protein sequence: CSARLAGGSPYEQYF.

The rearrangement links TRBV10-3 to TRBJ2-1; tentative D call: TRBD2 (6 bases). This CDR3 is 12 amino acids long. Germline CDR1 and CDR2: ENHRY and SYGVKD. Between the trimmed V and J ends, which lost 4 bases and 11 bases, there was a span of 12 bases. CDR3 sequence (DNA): TGTGCCATCAGTGGGGGGACTCAGCAGCAGTTCTTC. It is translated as CAISGGTQQQFF.

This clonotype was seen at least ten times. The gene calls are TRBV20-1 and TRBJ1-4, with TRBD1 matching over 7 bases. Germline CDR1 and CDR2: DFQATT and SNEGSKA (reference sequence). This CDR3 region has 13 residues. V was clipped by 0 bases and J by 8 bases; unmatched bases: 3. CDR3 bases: TGCAGTGCTAGAGATCGGACAGGCGAAAAACTGTTTTTT. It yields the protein CSARDRTGEKLFF.

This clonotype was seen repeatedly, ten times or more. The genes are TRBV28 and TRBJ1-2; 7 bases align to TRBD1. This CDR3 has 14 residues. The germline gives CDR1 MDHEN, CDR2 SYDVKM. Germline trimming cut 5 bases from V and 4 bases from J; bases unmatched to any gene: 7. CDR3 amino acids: CASSGDSSTYGYTF. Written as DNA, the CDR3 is TGTGCCAGCAGTGGGGACAGCTCAACCTATGGCTACACCTTC.

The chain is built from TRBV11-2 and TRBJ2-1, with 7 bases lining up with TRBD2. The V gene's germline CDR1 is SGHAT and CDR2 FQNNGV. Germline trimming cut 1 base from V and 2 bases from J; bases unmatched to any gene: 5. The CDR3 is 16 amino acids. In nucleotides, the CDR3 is TGTGCCAGCAGCTTAGGGGCGGGAGTCCCCTACAATGAGCAGTTCTTC. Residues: CASSLGAGVPYNEQFF. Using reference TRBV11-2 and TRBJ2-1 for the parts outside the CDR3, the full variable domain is EAGVAQSPRYKIIEKRQSVAFWCNPISGHATLYWYQQILGQGPKLLIQFQNNGVVDDSQLPKDRFSAERLKGVDSTLKIQPAKLEDSAVYLCASSLGAGVPYNEQFFGPGTRLTVL.